Listed here is a single TCR beta chain. This clone showed up just once. Its antigen is currently not known. Per-base quality was not reported, and no clone a single base away is much larger than it. To prepare the library, the immunoSEQ multiplex PCR assay was applied. TCRdb's version of the immuneACCESS table is confined to in-frame rearrangements and falls short of the full clone set. An unresolved V gene accounts for under half of the shortfall where checked; the remainder is of unknown origin. This sample lists 65,000 to 90,000 clones; around 94% were detected once. Jointly, the top ten make up roughly 0.4% of the sample. The data originate from a study of technical replicates of blood from several donors (dated by TCRdb to 2015 to 2018). Its CDR3 holds 15 amino acids, cysteine through phenylalanine. Only CDR3 DNA remains: 45 bases, in frame from the first base. V is clipped by 2 bases and J by 6 bases, and the sequence between their germline boundaries is 17 bases long. The germline V gene (reference sequence) sets CDR1 to SEHNR and CDR2 to FQNEAQ.

This sequence originates from a human donor in good health. The V and J genes are TRBV7-9 and TRBJ2-7, with a tentative D gene TRBD1 over 6 matching bases. The specimen was T cells isolated from PBMCs. The DNA reads as follows: TGTGCCAGCAGCTTACTGGGGGCGTTAACATTCGAGCAGTACTTC. This is translated as CASSLLGALTFEQYF.